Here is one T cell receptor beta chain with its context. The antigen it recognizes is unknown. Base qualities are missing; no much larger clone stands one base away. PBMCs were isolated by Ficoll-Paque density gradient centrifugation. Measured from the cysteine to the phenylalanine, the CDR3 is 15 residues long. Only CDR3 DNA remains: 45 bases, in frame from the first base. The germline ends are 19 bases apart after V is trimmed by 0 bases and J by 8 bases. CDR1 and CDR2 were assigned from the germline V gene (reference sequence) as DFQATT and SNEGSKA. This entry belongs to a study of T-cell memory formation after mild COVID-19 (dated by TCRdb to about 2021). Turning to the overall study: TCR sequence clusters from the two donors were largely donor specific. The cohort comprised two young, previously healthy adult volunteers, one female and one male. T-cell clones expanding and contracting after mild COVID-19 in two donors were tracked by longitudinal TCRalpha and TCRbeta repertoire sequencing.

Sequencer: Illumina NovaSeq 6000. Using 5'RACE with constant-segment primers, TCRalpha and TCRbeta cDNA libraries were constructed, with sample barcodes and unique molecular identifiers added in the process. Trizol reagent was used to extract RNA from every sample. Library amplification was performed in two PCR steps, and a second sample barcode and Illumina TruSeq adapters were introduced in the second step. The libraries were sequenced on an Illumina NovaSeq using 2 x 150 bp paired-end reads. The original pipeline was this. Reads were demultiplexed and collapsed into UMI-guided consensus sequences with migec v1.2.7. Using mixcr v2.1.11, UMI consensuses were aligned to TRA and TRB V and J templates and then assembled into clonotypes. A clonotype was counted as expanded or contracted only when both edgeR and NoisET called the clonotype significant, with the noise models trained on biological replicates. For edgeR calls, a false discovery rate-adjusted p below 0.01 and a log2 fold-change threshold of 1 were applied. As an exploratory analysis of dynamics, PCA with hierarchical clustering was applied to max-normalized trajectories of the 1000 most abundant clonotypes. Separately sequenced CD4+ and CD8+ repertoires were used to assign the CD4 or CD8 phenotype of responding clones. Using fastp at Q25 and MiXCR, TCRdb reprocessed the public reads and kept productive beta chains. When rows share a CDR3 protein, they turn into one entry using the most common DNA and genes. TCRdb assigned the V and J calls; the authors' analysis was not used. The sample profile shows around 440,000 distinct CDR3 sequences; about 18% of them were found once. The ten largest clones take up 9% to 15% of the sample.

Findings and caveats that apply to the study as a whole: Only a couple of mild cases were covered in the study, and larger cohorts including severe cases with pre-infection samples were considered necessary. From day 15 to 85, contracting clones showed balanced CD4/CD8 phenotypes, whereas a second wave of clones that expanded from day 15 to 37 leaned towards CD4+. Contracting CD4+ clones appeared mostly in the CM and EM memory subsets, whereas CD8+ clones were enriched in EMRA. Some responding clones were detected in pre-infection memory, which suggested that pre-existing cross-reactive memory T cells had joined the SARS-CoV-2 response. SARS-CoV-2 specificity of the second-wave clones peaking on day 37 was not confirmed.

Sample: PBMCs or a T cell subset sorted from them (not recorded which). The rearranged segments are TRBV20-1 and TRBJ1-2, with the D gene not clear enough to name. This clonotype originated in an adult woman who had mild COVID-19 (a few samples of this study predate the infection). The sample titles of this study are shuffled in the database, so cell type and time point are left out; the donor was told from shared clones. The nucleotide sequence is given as TGCAGTGCTAGAGATCCCACAGAGTCGTTCGGGGGCTACACCTTC. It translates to CSARDPTESFGGYTF.